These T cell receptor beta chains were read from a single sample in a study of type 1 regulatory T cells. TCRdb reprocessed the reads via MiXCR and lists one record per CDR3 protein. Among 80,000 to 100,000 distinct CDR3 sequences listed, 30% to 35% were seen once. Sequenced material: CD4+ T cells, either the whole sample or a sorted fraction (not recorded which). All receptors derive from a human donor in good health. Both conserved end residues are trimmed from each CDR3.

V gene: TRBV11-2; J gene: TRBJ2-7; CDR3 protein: ASTHGGSRAYEQY
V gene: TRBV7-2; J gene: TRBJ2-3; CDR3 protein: ASSIPGPDTQY
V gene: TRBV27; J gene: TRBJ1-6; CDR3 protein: ASKWSSAVDSPLH
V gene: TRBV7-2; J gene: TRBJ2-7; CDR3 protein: ASSPSPGRISEQY
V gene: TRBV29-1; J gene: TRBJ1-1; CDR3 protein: SVPGDAEAF
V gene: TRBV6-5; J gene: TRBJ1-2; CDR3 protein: ASSEAGTGGKDGYT
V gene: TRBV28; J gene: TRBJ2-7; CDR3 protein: ASSPPSSGQY
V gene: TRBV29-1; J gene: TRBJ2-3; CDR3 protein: SVGSGTTDTQY
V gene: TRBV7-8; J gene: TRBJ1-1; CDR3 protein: ASSDRMVPEAF
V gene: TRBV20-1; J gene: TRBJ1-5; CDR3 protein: SASSGKRDSNQPQH
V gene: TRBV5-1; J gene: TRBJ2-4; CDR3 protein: ASSLLAGGAKNIQY
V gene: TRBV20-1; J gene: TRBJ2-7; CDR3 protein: SARSGRASSYEQY
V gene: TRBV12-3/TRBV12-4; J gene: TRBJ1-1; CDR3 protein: ASSRIPGFNEAF
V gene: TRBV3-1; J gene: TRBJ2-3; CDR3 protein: ASSQVRGGTDTQY
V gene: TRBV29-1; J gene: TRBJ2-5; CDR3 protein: SEGQAGGTQY
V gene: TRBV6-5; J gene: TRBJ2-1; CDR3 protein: ASRALDSYNEQF
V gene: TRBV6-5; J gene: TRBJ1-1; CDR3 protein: ASSSQGLRTKAF
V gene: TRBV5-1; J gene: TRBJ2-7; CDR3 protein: ASSGTGTYEQY
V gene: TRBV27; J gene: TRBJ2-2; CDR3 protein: ASSLLEFRTGGLF
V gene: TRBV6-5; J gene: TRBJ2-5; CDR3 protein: ASSYMSGRYQETQY
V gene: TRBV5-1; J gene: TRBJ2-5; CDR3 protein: ASSSGSVGETQY
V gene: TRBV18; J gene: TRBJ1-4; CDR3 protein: ASSPPERIGEKLF
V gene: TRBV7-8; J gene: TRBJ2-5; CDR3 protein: ASSRGRYQETQY
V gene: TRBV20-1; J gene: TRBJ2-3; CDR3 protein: SAQDRGSTDTQY
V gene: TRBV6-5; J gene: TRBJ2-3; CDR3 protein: ASSYSMGGPQY
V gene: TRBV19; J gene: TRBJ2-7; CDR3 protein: ASSGTSGPYEQY
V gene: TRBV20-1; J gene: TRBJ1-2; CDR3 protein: SARDSWARGYT
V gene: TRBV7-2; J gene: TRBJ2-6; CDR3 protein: ASSFNGRTANVLT
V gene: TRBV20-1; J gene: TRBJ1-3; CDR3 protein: SAIDRTGGSGNTIY
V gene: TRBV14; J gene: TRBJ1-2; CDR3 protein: ASSQDVWTGNGPTS
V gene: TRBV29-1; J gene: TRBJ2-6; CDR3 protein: SVSAMGVGANVLT
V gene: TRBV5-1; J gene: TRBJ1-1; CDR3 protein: ASSLRTGAGTEAF
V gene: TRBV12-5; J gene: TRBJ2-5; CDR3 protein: ASAPVGRQETQY
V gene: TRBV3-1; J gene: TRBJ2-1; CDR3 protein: ATKHAGAHNEQF
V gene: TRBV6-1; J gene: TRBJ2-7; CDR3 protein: ASSATGENEQY
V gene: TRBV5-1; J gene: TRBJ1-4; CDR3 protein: ASSLGPQGAGEKLF
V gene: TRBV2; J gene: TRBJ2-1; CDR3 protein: ASRGTSGRGASNEQF
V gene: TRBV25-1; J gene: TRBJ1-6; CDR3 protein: ASSEYGDDSPLH